Here is one T cell receptor (beta chain) with its context. Antigen specificity is unknown. The run of the v3.0 immunoSEQ assay was at survey level. The data were produced by immunoSEQ multiplex PCR, yet TCRdb's version contains in-frame clones alone and is incomplete. Of fewer than 40,000 clones listed, 94% are singletons. At minimum, one pre-ART and two post-ART PBMC samples were obtained from each donor. The sample belongs to a study of long-term antiretroviral therapy in people with HIV. Whole-study findings and limits: HIV repertoire CDR3 lengths ranged less widely than those of controls. Upon ART, diversity increased but remained lower than transplant donor controls. Older ART regimens were possibly in use when the blood was collected between the mid-2000s and the late 2010s.

The specimen was unsorted PBMCs, collected around 5.3 years after starting antiretroviral therapy. The source of this sequence is a woman in her fifties or sixties with HIV.

This CDR3 is CASSLNALQETQYF. Here the CDR3 DNA reads TGTGCCAGCAGCTTGAACGCCTTACAAGAGACCCAGTACTTC. This sequence joins TRBV5-4 and TRBJ2-5; D gene ambiguous. CDR3 length: 14 amino acids. V gave up 1 base and J gave up 2 bases, with 9 bases separating them. Germline V gene lookup returns CDR1 SGHNT and CDR2 YYREEE (reference sequence).